A single sample gave rise to the 11 T cell receptor beta chains below, sequenced in a study of cytomegalovirus exposure and HLA in healthy donors. Primers: 60 Vbeta forward and 13 Jbeta reverse. Produced via immunoSEQ multiplex PCR; TCRdb's table is partial and in-frame only. The sample yields fewer than 250,000 clones, around 83% seen once. Sequenced: PBMCs. The source is a woman between 50 and 59 years old in good health and CMV-seropositive.

The chain couples TRBV7-9 to TRBJ2-2; 8 bases fit TRBD2. The CDR3 is 16 amino acids. Germline V gives CDR1 SEHNR, CDR2 FQNEAQ (reference sequence). V lost 7 bases, J lost 5 bases, and 12 bases stayed unmatched. CDR3 loop: CASTPSGGLGTGELFF. The CDR3 bases are TGTGCCAGCACCCCATCGGGGGGGCTAGGAACCGGGGAGCTGTTTTTT.

The chain joins TRBV5-6 to TRBJ1-1; no clear D. Germline CDR1 and CDR2: SGHDT and YYEEEE. Deletions cut 4 bases from V and 3 bases from J, with 7 bases between. The CDR3 sequence is 12 residues long. The DNA for the CDR3 is TGTGCCAGCAGCAGATACTACACTGAAGCTTTCTTT. This codes for CASSRYYTEAFF.

In this sample, this clone turned up a few times. The V and J genes are TRBV2 and TRBJ1-6; 9 positions agree with TRBD1. The CDR3 length is 16 residues. Germline CDR1 SNHLY, CDR2 FYNNEI. J lost 7 bases, V lost 6 bases, and 10 bases had no gene match. This CDR3 is CASSLTGTGKNSPLHF. The CDR3 DNA follows: TGTGCCAGCAGCCTTACCGGGACAGGGAAAAATTCACCCCTCCACTTT.

This clone was picked up a small number of times. The gene calls are TRBV10-2 and TRBJ1-3; unclear D gene. CDR1 is WSHSY and CDR2 is SAAADI in the germline V gene. This CDR3 spans 13 amino acids. V was clipped by 6 bases and J by 3 bases, with 9 bases between them. CDR3 in amino acids: CASREGGGNTIYF. CDR3 in DNA: TGCGCCAGCAGAGAGGGAGGTGGAAACACCATATATTTT.

V and J are TRBV19 and TRBJ1-1; TRBD1 matches at 8 bases. V shed 7 bases and J 4 bases; nucleotides not matched to a gene: 11. The CDR3 covers 15 residues. CDR1 LNHDA and CDR2 SQIVND come from the germline V gene (reference sequence). The CDR3 DNA follows: TGTGCCAGTAAACGAGGACAGGGAAGGAGCACTGAAGCTTTCTTT. This translates into CASKRGQGRSTEAFF.

This chain connects TRBV9 to TRBJ1-2; TRBD1 matches at 9 bases. V shed 4 bases, J shed 2 bases, and the junction held 12 bases outside the gene matches. The CDR3 contains 17 residues. Germline CDR1 and CDR2: SGDLS and YYNGEE. The CDR3 DNA reads as TGTGCCAGCAGCCCCCTCGGATACGGGACAGGGAACTATGGCTACACCTTC. Translating it yields CASSPLGYGTGNYGYTF.

This chain joins TRBV11-3 and TRBJ1-1; D remains unclear. V was cut by 4 bases and J by 1 base, with 7 bases left in between. The CDR3 loop spans 13 amino acids. CDR1 and CDR2 (germline): SGHNT, YENEEA. CDR3 DNA sequence: TGTGCCAGCAGCTCTTCAGGGAACACTGAAGCTTTCTTT. The encoded protein is CASSSSGNTEAFF.

The CDR3, as DNA: TGTGCCAGCTCACCACGTCGGGACAGGGGGCATGAGACCCAGTACTTC. It codes for CASSPRRDRGHETQYF. This rearrangement joins TRBV18 to TRBJ2-5; 12 bases are a match to TRBD1. Trimming took 1 base from V and 5 from J; bases not matched to a gene: 5. The germline gives CDR1 KGHSH, CDR2 LQKENI. The CDR3 totals 16 residues.

The rearrangement links TRBV30 to TRBJ2-5; 7 bases line up with TRBD2. The CDR3 is 14 residues long. With V trimmed by 1 base and J by 5 bases, 7 bases remained unmatched. The germline gives CDR1 GTSNPN, CDR2 SVGIG (reference sequence). CDR3 sequence: CAWSATGGGETQYF. Here the CDR3 DNA reads TGTGCCTGGAGTGCGACGGGGGGAGGGGAGACCCAGTACTTC.

The chain carries TRBV9 and TRBJ1-6; D gene ambiguous. The CDR3 consists of 14 residues. Deletions cut 0 bases from V and 10 bases from J, with 11 bases between. Germline CDR1 SGDLS, CDR2 YYNGEE. The CDR3 DNA reads as TGTGCCAGCAGCGTAGTGGGAGGGAAATCACCCCTCCACTTT. It codes for CASSVVGGKSPLHF.

The V gene is TRBV6-1, the J gene TRBJ1-4, with D hard to call. Germline loops: CDR1 MNHNS, CDR2 SASEGT. The germline V and J ends were trimmed by 1 base and 3 bases, with 6 bases remaining between them. CDR3 length: 14 residues. The CDR3, as DNA: TGTGCCAGCAGTGAAGTGGCTCCTAATGAAAAACTGTTTTTT. This translates into CASSEVAPNEKLFF.